This T cell receptor (beta chain) was captured by sequencing in a study of radiotherapy plus CTLA-4 blockade in lung cancer (dated by TCRdb to 2017 to 2018). For the study in its entirety: Among the enrolled patients, approximately 18% had an objective response, and approximately 33% reached disease control. Here is what the overall study found, with its caveats: After treatment with radiotherapy and ipilimumab, TCR clones that originated in tumors expanded in peripheral blood. The strongest predictors of response were reported to be early dynamic shifts in blood T cell clones along with a rise in serum interferon-beta following radiation.

The study evaluated CTLA-4 blockade (ipilimumab) given together with focal radiation therapy in patients who had chemo-refractory metastatic non-small-cell lung cancer. As concerns this clone: What this receptor recognizes is not known. No much larger clone exists at a distance of one base, and base qualities are not known.

The library was prepared using the immunoSEQ multiplex PCR assay. The table comes from immuneACCESS by way of TCRdb, which keeps in-frame sequences with V and J called. Part of the clones is missing from these tables; in studies checked, under half for an unresolved V gene and the rest for unknown reasons. The sample profile shows tens of thousands of clones; around 86% of them were found once. The top ten clonotypes cover approximately 16% of the sample. V gives up 2 bases and J gives up 4 bases, and the segment between their germline ends measures 12 bases. Taken from cysteine to phenylalanine, the CDR3 has 14 residues. Of the read, only the CDR3 DNA is kept; its 42 bases are in frame from base 1. CDR1 and CDR2 are read off the germline V gene (reference sequence) as GTSNPN and SVGIG.

Recombination joined TRBV30 with TRBJ1-5; TRBD1 could be the D gene, as 5 bases match. The clonotype was recovered from a human donor with non-small cell lung cancer that progressed on radiotherapy plus ipilimumab. The specimen was peripheral blood, collected from a patient treated with radiotherapy plus ipilimumab. The DNA reads TGTGCCTGGAGTCGGGGCAGGAAGAATCAGCCCCAGCATTTT. Its product reads: CAWSRGRKNQPQHF.